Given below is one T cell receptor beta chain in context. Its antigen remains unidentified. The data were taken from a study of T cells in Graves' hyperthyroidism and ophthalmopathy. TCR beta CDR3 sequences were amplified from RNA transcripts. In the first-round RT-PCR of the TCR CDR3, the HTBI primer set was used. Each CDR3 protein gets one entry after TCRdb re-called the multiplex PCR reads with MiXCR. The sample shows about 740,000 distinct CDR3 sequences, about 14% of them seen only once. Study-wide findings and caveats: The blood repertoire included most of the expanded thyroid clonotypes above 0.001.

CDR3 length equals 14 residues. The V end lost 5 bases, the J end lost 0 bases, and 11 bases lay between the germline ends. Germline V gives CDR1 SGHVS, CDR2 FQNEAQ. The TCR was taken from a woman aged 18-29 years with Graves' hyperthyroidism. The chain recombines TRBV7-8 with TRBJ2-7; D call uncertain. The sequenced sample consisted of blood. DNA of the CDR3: TGTGCCAGCAGCCCAATCGTAAGCTCCTACGAGCAGTACTTC. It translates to CASSPIVSSYEQYF.